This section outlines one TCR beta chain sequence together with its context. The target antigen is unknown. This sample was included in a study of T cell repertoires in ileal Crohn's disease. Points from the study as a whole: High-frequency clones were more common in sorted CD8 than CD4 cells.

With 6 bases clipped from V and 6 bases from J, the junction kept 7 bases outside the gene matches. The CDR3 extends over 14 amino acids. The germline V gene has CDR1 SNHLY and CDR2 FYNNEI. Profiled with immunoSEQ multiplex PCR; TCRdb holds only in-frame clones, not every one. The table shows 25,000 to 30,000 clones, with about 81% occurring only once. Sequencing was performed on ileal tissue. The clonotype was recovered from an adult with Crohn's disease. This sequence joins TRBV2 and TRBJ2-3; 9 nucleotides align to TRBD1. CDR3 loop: CASSQLQGADTQYF. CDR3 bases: TGTGCCAGCAGCCAATTACAGGGGGCCGATACGCAGTATTTT.